This T cell receptor (beta chain) emerged from a study of T cell changes during pregnancy in multiple sclerosis. The data were produced by immunoSEQ multiplex PCR, yet TCRdb's version contains in-frame clones alone and is incomplete. The repertoire has around 92,000 clones, about 93% of them found once; the top ten carry approximately 4.7%. In this sample, this clone turned up once. Trimming shortened V by 5 bases and J by 0 bases, and 16 bases separated the two germline ends. The CDR3 loop spans 16 amino acids. CDR1 is MDHEN and CDR2 is SYDVKM in the germline V gene. The rearrangement uses TRBV28 and TRBJ1-1; TRBD1 is a possible D gene (5 bases). This clonotype was obtained from a female donor with multiple sclerosis, enrolled in a pregnancy study. The source material was peripheral blood, sampled in the first trimester of pregnancy. The CDR3 region has the DNA TGTGCCAGCAGTCCCATGGGGGGGGACGTGAACACTGAAGCTTTCTTT. Its protein product is CASSPMGGDVNTEAFF.